Listed below are T cell receptor beta chains from one sample, sequenced in a study of cytotoxic CD8 clonotypes in ibrutinib-treated CLL. Generated by immunoSEQ multiplex PCR, the TCRdb table keeps only in-frame clones and is missing some. Here the sample spans 68,000 or so clones, about two thirds being singletons. The specimen was PBMCs, collected after 12 months of ibrutinib treatment. These TCRs come from a human donor with chronic lymphocytic leukemia. Both conserved end residues are part of each CDR3. Each record gives: V gene, J gene, CDR3 protein.

V: TRBV19; J: TRBJ2-3; CDR3: CASSIPTGGITDTQYF
V: TRBV9; J: TRBJ1-6; CDR3: CASSDTWGGNSPLHF
V: TRBV19; J: TRBJ1-5; CDR3: CASSMTSGGGNQPQHF
V: TRBV7-9; J: TRBJ1-3; CDR3: CASSLNLAWKSSSGNTIYF
V: TRBV9; J: TRBJ2-7; CDR3: CASSVGVDQSSYEQYF
V: TRBV4-1; J: TRBJ1-6; CDR3: CASSQDQGSLRTLHF
V: TRBV19; J: TRBJ2-3; CDR3: CASSINGGHTDTQYF
V: TRBV27; J: TRBJ1-1; CDR3: CASSLVGQGGPGTEAFF
V: TRBV11-2; J: TRBJ1-5; CDR3: CASSLGNQPQHF
V: TRBV9; J: TRBJ2-3; CDR3: CASSANTQYF
V: TRBV10-2; J: TRBJ2-5; CDR3: CASSPDRPMGETQYF
V: TRBV5-6; J: TRBJ1-5; CDR3: CASSLAGGNSNQPQHF
V: TRBV18; J: TRBJ2-7; CDR3: CASSPLGLTYEQYF
V: TRBV11-2; J: TRBJ2-3; CDR3: CASRFPGRGSTDTQYF
V: TRBV10-3; J: TRBJ2-3; CDR3: CAISEFKDDTQYF
V: TRBV30; J: TRBJ2-2; CDR3: CAWAATLLATGELFF
V: TRBV5-4; J: TRBJ1-1; CDR3: CASTNQGGSTEAFF
V: TRBV5-1; J: TRBJ2-1; CDR3: CASSLGGALASRRNEQFF